This note documents a single TCR beta chain sequence. This sample is part of a study of T cell changes during pregnancy in multiple sclerosis. Here immunoSEQ multiplex PCR was the method, and the copy in TCRdb shows in-frame clones only, minus some. The repertoire holds around 130,000 clones, with approximately 96% as singletons. The ends lost 3 bases at V and 8 bases at J; junction bases unmatched: 2. This CDR3 contains 13 residues. Per germline, CDR1 GTSNPN and CDR2 SVGIG (reference sequence). The TCR was taken from a female donor with multiple sclerosis, enrolled in a pregnancy study. The sequenced sample was peripheral blood, obtained after pregnancy. V is TRBV30 and J is TRBJ1-6; the match to TRBD1 covers 9 bases. The CDR3 region has the DNA TGTGCCTGGAGGACAGGGGGGGATTCACCCCTCCACTTT. It codes for CAWRTGGDSPLHF.